This TCR beta chain was observed in a study of blood T cell repertoires in COVID-19. As for the study in general: Samples of COVID-19 (acute and convalescent) were obtained from the United States, Italy and Spain. T cells, B-cell-depleted T cells, or PBMCs provided the cDNA or gDNA that served as material.

The CDR3 consists of 15 residues. In germline, CDR1 is MNHEY, CDR2 SVGAGI. Unmatched junction bases numbered 5, after V lost 4 bases and J lost 2 bases. The authors' processing: Using reference gene primer amplification, nucleated cell counts were estimated. Generated by immunoSEQ multiplex PCR, the TCRdb table keeps only in-frame clones and is missing some. The DNA was the basis for D and trimming; V, J and clone size are from that table. The profile shows over 250,000 clones, 80% to 90% of them singletons. Sequencing input: peripheral blood. V usage is TRBV6-5 and J usage is TRBJ1-2, with 9 bases lining up with TRBD1. This TCR was recovered from a woman aged 70-85 years with acute or convalescent COVID-19. As DNA, the CDR3 is TGTGCCAGCAGTTTCACAGGGGGCCTAAACTATGGCTACACCTTC. This sequence encodes CASSFTGGLNYGYTF.